The sequence of this TCR beta chain was determined in a study of beta chain features in type 1 diabetes. Across the study: Patient and healthy donor groups were alike in age, gender and cell yields.

Since all of the isolated RNA was reverse transcribed, expressed TCRB transcripts were what got sequenced. The table came from immunoSEQ multiplex PCR; TCRdb's copy has only in-frame clones and leaves some out. Of around 600,000 clones in the sample, 9.5% to 15% were seen once. Sorted cells reached over 95% purity in every population. Study-level findings and limits: Researchers reported that naive, central memory and Treg TCRB repertoires appeared more similar in patients than in healthy donors. Moderately but significantly shorter TCRB CDR3s were found in Type 1 diabetes patients in all four CD4+ subsets. Type 1 diabetes patients had fewer VDJ junction insertions and more deletions.

This clone appeared a few times. The antigen remains unidentified. CDR1 and CDR2 from the germline V gene are SGHAT and FQNNGV. With 5 bases clipped from V and 4 bases from J, the junction kept 6 bases outside the gene matches. This CDR3 contains 14 residues. The source is a man between 25 and 39 years old with type 1 diabetes. The sequencing sample was made of naive CD4+ T cells from blood. The rearrangement links TRBV11-2 to TRBJ2-7; 9 bases are shared with TRBD1. CDR3: CASSPGQGPYEQYF. The CDR3 DNA reads TGTGCCAGCAGCCCGGGACAGGGTCCATACGAGCAGTACTTC.